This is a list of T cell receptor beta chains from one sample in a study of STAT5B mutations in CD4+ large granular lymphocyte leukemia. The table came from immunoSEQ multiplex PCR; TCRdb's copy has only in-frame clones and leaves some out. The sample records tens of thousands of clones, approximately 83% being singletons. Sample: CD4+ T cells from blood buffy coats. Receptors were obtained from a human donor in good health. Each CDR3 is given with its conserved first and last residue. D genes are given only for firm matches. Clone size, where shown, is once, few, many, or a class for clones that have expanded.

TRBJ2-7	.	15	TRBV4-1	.	CASSQAALVSYEQYF	TGCGCCAGCAGCCAAGCGGCGCTGGTCTCCTACGAGCAGTACTTC
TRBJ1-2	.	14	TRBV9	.	CASTRDPEAYGYTF	TGTGCCAGCACTCGGGACCCGGAGGCCTATGGCTACACCTTC
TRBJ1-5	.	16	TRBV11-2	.	CASSPAPRGLGQPQHF	TGTGCCAGCAGCCCCGCCCCGAGGGGTTTGGGTCAGCCCCAGCATTTT
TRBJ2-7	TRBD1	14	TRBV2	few	CASSQTGFSYEQYF	TGTGCCAGCAGCCAGACAGGGTTCTCCTACGAGCAGTACTTC
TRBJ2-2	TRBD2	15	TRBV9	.	CASAPAGVSTGELFF	TGTGCCAGCGCCCCCGCGGGGGTCTCCACCGGGGAGCTGTTTTTT
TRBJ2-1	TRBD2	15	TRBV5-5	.	CASSFSGTSYNEQFF	TGTGCCAGCAGCTTTAGCGGGACCTCCTACAATGAGCAGTTCTTC
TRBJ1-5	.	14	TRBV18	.	CASSRTDSNQPQHF	TGTGCCAGCTCCCGGACGGATAGCAATCAGCCCCAGCATTTT
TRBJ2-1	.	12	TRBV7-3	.	CASSLISGEQFF	TGTGCCAGCAGCTTAATTAGCGGTGAGCAGTTCTTC
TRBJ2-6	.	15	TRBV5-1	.	CASSLGDSGANVLTF	TGCGCCAGCAGCTTGGGTGACTCTGGGGCCAACGTCCTGACTTTC
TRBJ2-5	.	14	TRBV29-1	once	CSVDPGTRRGTQYF	TGCAGCGTTGACCCCGGGACCCGGAGGGGGACCCAGTACTTC
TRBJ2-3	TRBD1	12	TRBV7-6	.	CASRHTGGTQYF	TGTGCCAGCAGACATACAGGGGGTACGCAGTATTTT
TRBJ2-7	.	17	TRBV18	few	CASSSPRGGQGSYEQYF	TGTGCCAGCTCATCTCCGCGGGGGGGACAGGGGTCCTACGAGCAGTACTTC
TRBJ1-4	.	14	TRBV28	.	CASSSQQLSEKLFF	TGTGCCAGCAGTTCCCAACAGTTGAGTGAAAAACTGTTTTTT
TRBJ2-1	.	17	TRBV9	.	CASSVVLGGQRYNEQFF	TGTGCCAGCAGCGTAGTCCTAGGGGGACAAAGGTACAATGAGCAGTTCTTC
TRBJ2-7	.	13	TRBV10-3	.	CAIRGDLVYEQYF	TGTGCCATCAGAGGGGACCTAGTCTACGAGCAGTACTTC
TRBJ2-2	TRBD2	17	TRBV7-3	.	CASSLTLAGGNTGELFF	TGTGCCAGCAGCTTAACACTAGCGGGGGGGAACACCGGGGAGCTGTTTTTT
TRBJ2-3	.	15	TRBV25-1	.	CASMPPGPITDTQYF	TGTGCCAGCATGCCTCCGGGACCGATCACAGATACGCAGTATTTT
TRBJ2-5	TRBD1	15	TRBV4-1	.	CASSQERTGGETQYF	TGCGCCAGCAGCCAAGAACGGACAGGTGGGGAGACCCAGTACTTC
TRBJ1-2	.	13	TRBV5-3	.	CARSSRDEYGYTF	TGTGCCAGAAGCTCCAGGGATGAATATGGCTACACCTTC
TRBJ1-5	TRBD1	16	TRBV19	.	CASSIDQGQGNQPQHF	TGTGCCAGTAGTATAGATCAAGGACAGGGGAATCAGCCCCAGCATTTT
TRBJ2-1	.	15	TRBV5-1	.	CASSWTDSSYNEQFF	TGCGCCAGCAGCTGGACTGACAGCTCCTACAATGAGCAGTTCTTC
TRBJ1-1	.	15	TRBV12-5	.	CASGLPPELNTEAFF	TGTGCTAGTGGTTTGCCCCCTGAACTGAACACTGAAGCTTTCTTT
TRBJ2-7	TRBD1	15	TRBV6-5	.	CASSYLPGGAGEQYF	TGTGCCAGCAGTTACCTTCCAGGGGGCGCGGGGGAGCAGTACTTC
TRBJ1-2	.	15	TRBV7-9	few	CASSLLGGRGYGYTF	TGTGCCAGCAGTCTCCTCGGGGGCAGGGGCTATGGCTACACCTTC
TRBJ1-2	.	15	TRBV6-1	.	CASSREGPRVSGYTF	TGTGCCAGCAGTCGGGAGGGACCGCGAGTTAGCGGCTACACCTTC
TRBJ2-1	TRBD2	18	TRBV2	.	CASRPFRSSGDSYNEQFF	TGTGCCAGCAGGCCTTTTCGTTCTAGCGGGGATTCCTACAATGAGCAGTTCTTC
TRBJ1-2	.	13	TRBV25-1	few	CASSVRVDYGYTF	TGTGCCAGCAGTGTCCGAGTCGACTATGGCTACACCTTC
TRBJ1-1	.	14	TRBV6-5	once	CASSLGVMNTEAFF	TGTGCCAGCAGTTTGGGGGTCATGAACACTGAAGCTTTCTTT
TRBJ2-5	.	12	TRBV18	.	CASSPDRETQYF	TGTGCCAGCTCCCCCGATCGGGAGACCCAGTACTTC
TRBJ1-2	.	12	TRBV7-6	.	CASSGGGGGYTF	TGTGCCAGCAGCGGCGGGGGAGGGGGCTACACCTTC
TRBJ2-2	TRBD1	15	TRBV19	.	CASSHGQANTGELFF	TGTGCCAGTAGTCACGGACAGGCGAACACCGGGGAGCTGTTTTTT
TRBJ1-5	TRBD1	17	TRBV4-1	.	CASSQHHNRGLKQPQHF	TGCGCCAGCAGCCAACACCATAACAGGGGGCTTAAACAGCCCCAGCATTTT
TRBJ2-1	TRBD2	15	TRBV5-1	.	CASSPLAGGNNEQFF	TGCGCCAGCAGCCCCTTAGCGGGGGGTAACAATGAGCAGTTCTTC